This TCR beta chain came from a study of blood T cell repertoires in COVID-19. Study-level information: Collection of acute and convalescent COVID-19 samples took place in the United States, Italy and Spain. Sample material is recorded as cDNA or gDNA derived from T cells, B-cell-depleted T cells, or PBMCs.

As handled by the study authors: Amplification of reference gene primers was used by the study to estimate nucleated cell counts. Sequenced by immunoSEQ multiplex PCR; TCRdb stores in-frame clones only, minus some. That table furnishes V, J and clone size, whereas the DNA furnished D and trimming. This table holds under 150,000 clones, roughly 79% found once. Germline-derived CDR1 and CDR2 are MNHEY and SVGAGI. Trimming shortened V by 8 bases and J by 0 bases, and 8 bases separated the two germline ends. The CDR3 has 13 amino acids. Sequenced input: peripheral blood. The clonotype comes from a human donor with acute or convalescent COVID-19. The donor label of this sample is uncertain. The chain recombines TRBV6-5 with TRBJ1-5; D is possibly TRBD1 (6 bases). The CDR3 DNA follows: TGTGCCAGCGGACAGAGTAGCAATCAGCCCCAGCATTTT. Translation: CASGQSSNQPQHF.